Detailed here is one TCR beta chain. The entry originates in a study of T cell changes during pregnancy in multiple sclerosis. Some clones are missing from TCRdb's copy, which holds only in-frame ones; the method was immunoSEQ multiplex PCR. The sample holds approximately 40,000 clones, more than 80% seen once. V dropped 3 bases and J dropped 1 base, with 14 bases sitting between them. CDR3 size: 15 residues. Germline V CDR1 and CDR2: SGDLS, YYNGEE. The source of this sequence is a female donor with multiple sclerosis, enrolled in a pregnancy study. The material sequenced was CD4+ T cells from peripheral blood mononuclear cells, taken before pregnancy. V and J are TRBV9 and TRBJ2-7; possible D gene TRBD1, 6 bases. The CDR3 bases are TGTGCCAGCAGCGCTGGGACAACTTCTTCCTACGAGCAGTACTTC. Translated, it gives CASSAGTTSSYEQYF.